Listed below are T cell receptor beta chains from one sample, sequenced in a study of radiotherapy plus CTLA-4 blockade in lung cancer. Assay: immunoSEQ multiplex PCR; the TCRdb copy retains only in-frame clones and omits some. The table has about 64,000 clones, about 70% seen once. The specimen was peripheral blood, collected from a patient treated with radiotherapy plus ipilimumab. The source is a human donor with non-small cell lung cancer whose response to radiotherapy plus ipilimumab could not be evaluated. The conserved cysteine and the conserved F or W are not part of the CDR3 here. The D gene is left open where the match is weak.

>TRBD2|TRBJ2-2|TRBV10-2
ASSGNSGGRRVTGELF
>TRBD1|TRBJ2-1|TRBV2
ASSESWTGAF
>NA|TRBJ2-7|TRBV11-3
ASSLDPDNYEQY
>TRBD1|TRBJ2-7|TRBV5-1
ASSLGGTGGPYEQY
>TRBD2|TRBJ2-3|TRBV30
AWSVRAGGTDTQY
>NA|TRBJ1-2|TRBV11-3
ASSHSAGLYGYT
>TRBD1|TRBJ2-2|TRBV12-5
ASGSINRDRGRSGELF
>TRBD2|TRBJ2-7|TRBV28
ASSLGLAGAYEQY
>NA|TRBJ2-4|TRBV9
ASSVGERRGKNIQY
>TRBD1|TRBJ2-7|TRBV2
ASLQTGREQY
>TRBD2|TRBJ2-3|TRBV9
ASSVSGGNPDTQY
>NA|TRBJ2-2|TRBV6-1
ASRTGYSGELF
>NA|TRBJ1-2|TRBV11-2
ASSRPMRRGDYGYT
>NA|NA|TRBV7-9
ASSPRDIRYEQY
>NA|TRBJ1-4|TRBV9
ASSVSAGGEKLF
>NA|TRBJ1-2|TRBV6-5
ASSNPNNYGYT
>TRBD1|TRBJ2-2|TRBV5-1
ASSGQGTTGELF
>NA|TRBJ2-7|TRBV30
AWSGQSAYEQY
>TRBD2|TRBJ2-7|TRBV19
ASSRRGSDSYEQY
>TRBD1|TRBJ1-2|TRBV28
ASSLGQDDGYT
>NA|TRBJ1-5|TRBV27
ASSPRLASNQPQH
>TRBD2|TRBJ2-7|TRBV7-8
ASSGLAGVRGNEQY
>TRBD2|TRBJ2-2|TRBV28
ASSFGSGRAGELF
>NA|TRBJ1-2|TRBV19
ASSSDGYT
>NA|TRBJ2-5|TRBV2
ASRRTGGLETQY
>TRBD2|TRBJ2-7|TRBV30
AWTLERGNLYEQY
>NA|TRBJ1-2|TRBV5-1
ASTSTFTRDGYT
>NA|TRBJ2-2|TRBV30
AWRRVTGELF
>TRBD2|TRBJ2-7|TRBV4-1
ASSYSASGESYEQY
>TRBD1|TRBJ1-6|TRBV7-2
ASSLPRGRLPLH
>NA|TRBJ2-3|TRBV11-3
ASSLGGLFPTDTQY
>NA|TRBJ1-4|TRBV10-3
AISTVVGAGGEKLF
>NA|TRBJ1-1|TRBV6-5
ASSFSGPYTEAF
>TRBD1|TRBJ2-5|TRBV7-2
ASSLTGGVETQY
>TRBD1|TRBJ1-1|TRBV7-2
ASSLEPGQGLRNTEAF
>NA|TRBJ2-5|TRBV4-2
ASSQAVEEETQY
>NA|TRBJ2-7|TRBV5-4
ASSPGLLYEQY
>NA|TRBJ1-5|TRBV2
ASSERQDQPQH
>TRBD1|TRBJ2-7|TRBV6-1
ASSTGQGISYEQY